This T cell receptor beta chain was recorded in a study of blood T cell repertoires in COVID-19. In the study overall: Researchers got acute and convalescent COVID-19 samples from the United States, Italy and Spain. From T cells, B-cell-depleted T cells, or PBMCs came the material, which was cDNA or gDNA.

Germline lookup yields CDR1 SGHNT and CDR2 YYREEE (reference sequence). This CDR3 region has 15 residues. Trimming cost V 0 bases and J 7 bases, with 11 bases left between them. As processed by the authors: Reference gene primers were amplified, and this amplification served to estimate nucleated cell counts. Clones were sequenced by immunoSEQ multiplex PCR, and TCRdb holds only the in-frame ones, with some missing. V and J calls plus clone size are reproduced from that table; the DNA served to infer D and trimming. The sample yields 120,000 to 150,000 clones, less than 85% seen once. This TCR was sampled from a human donor in a cohort sampled during active COVID-19. The sample taken for sequencing was peripheral blood. The chain recombines TRBV5-4 with TRBJ1-6, with D uncertain. For the CDR3, the DNA is TGTGCCAGCAGCTTGGAGGCAGGTGAAAATTCACCCCTCCACTTT. This codes for CASSLEAGENSPLHF.